The 22 T cell receptor beta chains reported below all come from one sample, sequenced in a study of T cells in Graves' hyperthyroidism and ophthalmopathy. Using RNA transcripts as the source, TCR beta CDR3 regions were amplified. A set of HTBI primers served as the primers for a first-round RT-PCR of the TCR CDR3. TCRdb reanalysed the multiplex PCR reads using MiXCR and keeps one entry per CDR3 protein. The sample shows hundreds of thousands of distinct CDR3 sequences, roughly a third of them seen only once. The sample was blood. Receptor source: a woman aged 40 to 50 with Graves' hyperthyroidism.

V gene TRBV20-1 combines with J gene TRBJ2-1; 9 bases fit TRBD2. CDR1 and CDR2 from the germline V gene are DFQATT and SNEGSKA (reference sequence). This CDR3 is built from 15 residues. V shed 5 bases, J shed 6 bases, and the junction held 11 bases outside the gene matches. This CDR3 is CSAHRIAGAGNEQFF. The CDR3 DNA follows: TGCAGTGCTCACCGTATAGCGGGAGCGGGCAATGAGCAGTTCTTC.

The chain links TRBV28 to TRBJ1-4; no clear D gene. Germline V gene data show CDR1 as MDHEN and CDR2 as SYDVKM. This CDR3 has 13 amino acids. V lost 5 bases and J 6 bases, leaving 10 bases between the germline ends. Here the CDR3 reads CASSLTLYEKLFF. The CDR3 nucleotides are TGTGCCAGCAGTCTCACCTTGTATGAAAAACTGTTTTTT. The entire variable domain, with the rest obtained from reference TRBV28 and TRBJ1-4, is as follows: DVKVTQSSRYLVKRTGEKVFLECVQDMDHENMFWYRQDPGLGLRLIYFSYDVKMKEKGDIPEGYSVSREKKERFSLILESASTNQTSMYLCASSLTLYEKLFFGSGTQLSVL.

This clonotype was observed many times. For the CDR3, the DNA is TGCGCCAGCAGCTTGGCCTGGCAGCACTATGGCTACACCTTC. This translates into CASSLAWQHYGYTF. V and J are TRBV5-1 and TRBJ1-2, with unresolved D. This CDR3 region has 14 residues. Germline CDR1 and CDR2: SGHRS and YFSETQ. Trimming pared 0 bases from V and 3 bases from J, leaving 9 bases between.

This rearrangement joins TRBV3-1 to TRBJ2-5; D gene uncertain. CDR1 and CDR2 from the germline V gene are LGHDT and YNNKEL (reference sequence). The CDR3 length is 16 residues. The V end lost 3 bases, the J end lost 4 bases, and 18 bases lay between the germline ends. This CDR3 reads CASSHGEMVYLETQYF. CDR3 DNA sequence: TGTGCCAGCAGCCATGGTGAGATGGTATATTTAGAGACCCAGTACTTC.

This clonotype was seen many times. This rearrangement joins TRBV24-1 to TRBJ2-6, with D unresolved. This CDR3 spans 13 amino acids. The V end was cut by 5 bases, the J end by 3 bases, with 4 bases between. Germline loops: CDR1 KGHDR, CDR2 SFDVKD. In DNA, the CDR3 is TGTGCCACCAGTGCAAGTGGGGCCAACGTCCTGACTTTC. Protein product: CATSASGANVLTF.

In the case of this clonotype: Since the CDR3 does not end with the conserved phenylalanine or tryptophan, this likely comes from a read error. The limits of the CDR3 on the DNA are not certain, so only TCRdb's listed CDR3 is given. This rearrangement joins TRBV24-1 to TRBJ2-5; the table assigns TRBD1, which was not confirmed against the DNA. The CDR3 adds up to 15 amino acids, both ends counted. Per the germline V gene, CDR1 is KGHDR and CDR2 is SFDVKD. The CDR3 sequence: CATTTGLGSPLHFGN.

The table lists this clonotype with a few counts. The rearrangement joins TRBV5-1 to TRBJ1-1, with D possibly being TRBD1 (6 bases). V lost 0 bases to trimming and J lost 7 bases, with 13 bases between them. CDR1 and CDR2 (germline): SGHRS, YFSETQ. The CDR3 totals 14 residues. This chain's CDR3 is CASSLEGEVGEAFF. In nucleotides, the CDR3 is TGCGCCAGCAGCTTGGAGGGGGAAGTGGGTGAAGCTTTCTTT.

CDR3 DNA: TGCAGTGCTAAAGACAGGGTGGGCAATCAGCCCCAGCATTTT. This translates into CSAKDRVGNQPQHF. V is TRBV20-1 and J is TRBJ1-5; 7 nucleotides agree with TRBD1. The CDR3 is 14 residues long. Germline V gives CDR1 DFQATT, CDR2 SNEGSKA (reference sequence). V was clipped by 4 bases and J by 2 bases; unmatched bases: 5.

This clonotype has just a few counts. The V call is TRBV12-3 or TRBV12-4, the J call TRBJ2-7; the D is unclear. V was pared by 6 bases and J by 6 bases, with 15 bases between. The CDR3 sequence is 13 residues long. CDR3 in DNA: TGTGCCAGCAGCAATTTTTTTGGTCGCGAGCAGTACTTC. Its protein product is CASSNFFGREQYF.

This clonotype was detected a few times. The chain has TRBV7-2 and TRBJ1-1; D is ambiguous. V lost 1 base to trimming and J lost 1 base, with 10 bases between them. The V gene's germline CDR1 is SGHTA and CDR2 FQGNSA. The CDR3 loop spans 15 amino acids. The CDR3 DNA reads TGTGCCAGCAGCTTAGACTCAATCAGGAACACTGAAGCTTTCTTT. It translates to CASSLDSIRNTEAFF.

This chain links TRBV6-1 with TRBJ2-6; D gene unclear. Germline CDR1 is MNHNS and CDR2 is SASEGT. V lost 5 bases and J lost 0, with 11 bases in between. The CDR3 extends over 16 amino acids. DNA of the CDR3: TGTGCCAGCAGTCGTAAAACTGGCTCTGGGGCCAACGTCCTGACTTTC. Translating it yields CASSRKTGSGANVLTF.

In DNA, the CDR3 is TGCAGCATTTTACAGGGAGAGACCCAGTACTTC. Residues: CSILQGETQYF. The genes are TRBV29-1 and TRBJ2-5; tentatively, D is TRBD1 (6 bases). Per germline, CDR1 SQVTM and CDR2 ANQGSEA. V gave up 8 bases and J gave up 4 bases, with 11 bases separating them. The CDR3 has 11 amino acids.

This clonotype was found a few times. The J gene is TRBJ2-2, the V gene TRBV12-3 or TRBV12-4; D is possibly TRBD1 (6 bases). V dropped 7 bases and J dropped 7 bases, with 22 bases sitting between them. The CDR3 is made up of 16 amino acids. The CDR3, as DNA: TGTGCCAGCAACGTCAGGGGCCGCCCGAGTGTCGGGGAGCTGTTTTTT. It specifies CASNVRGRPSVGELFF.

As regards this clonotype: It may be a read error: a sequence one base away is much more abundant. No conserved phenylalanine or tryptophan ends this CDR3, so it is likely a read error. The chain links TRBV20-1 to TRBJ1-1, with D hard to call. CDR1 is DFQATT, CDR2 SNEGSKA, per germline (reference sequence). Deletions cut 5 bases from V and 2 bases from J, with 15 bases between. The CDR3 is 14 amino acids. CDR3 DNA: TGCAGTGCTTTTTCCACCGGATATAACACTGAAGCTTTCCTT. Protein sequence: CSAFSTGYNTEAFL.

This rearrangement joins TRBV6-5 to TRBJ1-2, with a weak D call TRBD1 (5 bases). Germline CDR1 and CDR2: MNHEY and SVGAGI. The CDR3 runs to 13 residues. Trimming shortened V by 7 bases and J by 3 bases, and 12 bases separated the two germline ends. CDR3 bases: TGTGCCAGCACCAGGGTTGGAGACTATGGCTACACCTTC. It specifies CASTRVGDYGYTF.

This clonotype was seen a few times. The V call is TRBV9, the J call TRBJ1-1; D may be TRBD1 (5 bases). Germline V gene sequence: CDR1 SGDLS, CDR2 YYNGEE. This CDR3 region has 14 residues. Trimming shortened V by 4 bases and J by 1 base, and 11 bases separated the two germline ends. Here the CDR3 reads CASSTTGRNTEAFF. CDR3 DNA: TGTGCCAGCAGCACCACAGGAAGGAACACTGAAGCTTTCTTT.

Ten or more counts support this clonotype. The chain joins TRBV7-2 to TRBJ2-7; maybe TRBD2 (6 bases). Per germline, CDR1 SGHTA and CDR2 FQGNSA. The CDR3 spans 15 residues. V was shortened by 2 bases and J by 3 bases, with 14 bases between the two germline ends. The DNA for the CDR3 is TGTGCCAGCAGCTTAAGTGGAGGGAAACACTACGAGCAGTACTTC. It is translated as CASSLSGGKHYEQYF.

The chain links TRBV7-9 to TRBJ2-2; 16 nucleotides agree with TRBD2. V dropped 2 bases and J dropped 4; count of bases not matched to a gene: 4. Per the germline V gene, CDR1 is SEHNR and CDR2 is FQNEAQ (reference sequence). CDR3 length equals 18 residues. Here the CDR3 DNA reads TGTGCCAGCAGCTTACGGGGACTAGCGGGGGGGGGCACCGGGGAGCTGTTTTTT. Translation: CASSLRGLAGGGTGELFF. Supplemented by reference TRBV7-9 and TRBJ2-2, the full variable domain reads DTGVSQNPRHKITKRGQNVTFRCDPISEHNRLYWYRQTLGQGPEFLTYFQNEAQLEKSRLLSDRFSAERPKGSFSTLEIQRTEQGDSAMYLCASSLRGLAGGGTGELFFGEGSRLTVL.

The CDR3 bases are TGTGCCAGCAGCCCAGACGCACGAGGAGTTTGGACCGGGGAGCTGTTTTTT. Translating gives CASSPDARGVWTGELFF. The chain has TRBV7-2 and TRBJ2-2; D ambiguous. The germline gives CDR1 SGHTA, CDR2 FQGNSA. Trimming took off 5 bases at V and 5 bases at J, with 21 bases between the two ends. The length of the CDR3 is 17 residues.

This clonotype was seen at least ten times. The CDR3 coding sequence is TGTGCCAGCAGTGGTCAGGATGGGACTGCCTACGAGCAGTACTTC. Encoded protein: CASSGQDGTAYEQYF. This chain uses TRBV2 with TRBJ2-7; weak D call: TRBD2 (6 bases). The germline gives CDR1 SNHLY, CDR2 FYNNEI. The CDR3 runs 15 residues. The V end lost 4 bases, the J end lost 2 bases, and 15 bases lay between the germline ends.

Note on this clonotype: Germline and junction disagree at one end, which may indicate a read error. The chain combines TRBV7-2 with TRBJ1-4; D gene unclear. The CDR3 has 17 amino acids. Germline loops: CDR1 SGHTA, CDR2 FQGNSA. The CDR3 coding sequence is TGTGCCAGCAGCTTTCGTTATTACCTTGCAACTTATGAAAAACTGTTTTTT. Its translation: CASSFRYYLATYEKLFF.

The chain joins TRBV7-9 to TRBJ2-3, with D possibly being TRBD1 (6 bases). CDR3 length: 13 amino acids. V was cut by 2 bases and J by 4 bases, with 7 bases left in between. Germline values: CDR1 SEHNR, CDR2 FQNEAQ (reference sequence). The CDR3 region has the DNA TGTGCCAGCAGCTTAACAGGGCCAGATACGCAGTATTTT. This codes for CASSLTGPDTQYF. Complete variable domain (other parts from reference TRBV7-9 and TRBJ2-3): DTGVSQNPRHKITKRGQNVTFRCDPISEHNRLYWYRQTLGQGPEFLTYFQNEAQLEKSRLLSDRFSAERPKGSFSTLEIQRTEQGDSAMYLCASSLTGPDTQYFGPGTRLTVL.